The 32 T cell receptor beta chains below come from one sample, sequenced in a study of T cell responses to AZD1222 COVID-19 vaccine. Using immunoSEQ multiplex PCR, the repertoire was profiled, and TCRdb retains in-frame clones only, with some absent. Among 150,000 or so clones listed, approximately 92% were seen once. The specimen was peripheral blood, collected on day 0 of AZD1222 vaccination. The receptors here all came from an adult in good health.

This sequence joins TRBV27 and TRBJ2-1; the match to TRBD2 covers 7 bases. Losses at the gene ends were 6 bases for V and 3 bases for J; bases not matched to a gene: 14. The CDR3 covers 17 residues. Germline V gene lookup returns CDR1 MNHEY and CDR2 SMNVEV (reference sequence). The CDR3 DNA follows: TGTGCCAGCAGCTTGCGAAATCTAGCGGACTTCTACAATGAGCAGTTCTTC. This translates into CASSLRNLADFYNEQFF.

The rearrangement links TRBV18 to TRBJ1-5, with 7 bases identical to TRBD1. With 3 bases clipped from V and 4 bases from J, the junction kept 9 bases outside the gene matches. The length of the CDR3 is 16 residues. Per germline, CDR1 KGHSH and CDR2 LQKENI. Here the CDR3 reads CASSPIYQQGNQPQHF. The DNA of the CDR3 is TGTGCCAGCTCACCTATTTATCAACAGGGGAATCAGCCCCAGCATTTT.

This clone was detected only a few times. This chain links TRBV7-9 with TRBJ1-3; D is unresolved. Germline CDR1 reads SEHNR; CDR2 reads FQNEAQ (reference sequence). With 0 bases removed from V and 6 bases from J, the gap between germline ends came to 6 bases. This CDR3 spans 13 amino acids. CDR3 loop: CASSLAVTNTIYF. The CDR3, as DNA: TGTGCCAGCAGCTTAGCAGTGACAAACACCATATATTTT.

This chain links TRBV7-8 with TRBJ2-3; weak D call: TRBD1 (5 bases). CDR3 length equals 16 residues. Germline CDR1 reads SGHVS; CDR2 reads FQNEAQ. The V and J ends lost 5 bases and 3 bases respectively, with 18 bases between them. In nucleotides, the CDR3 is TGTGCCAGCAGCCCCAGAAGGGCAGGGCTGACAGATACGCAGTATTTT. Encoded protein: CASSPRRAGLTDTQYF. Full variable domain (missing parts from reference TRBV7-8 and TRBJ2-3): GAGVSQSPRYKVAKRGQDVALRCDPISGHVSLFWYQQALGQGPEFLTYFQNEAQLDKSGLPSDRFFAERPEGSVSTLKIQRTQQEDSAVYLCASSPRRAGLTDTQYFGPGTRLTVL.

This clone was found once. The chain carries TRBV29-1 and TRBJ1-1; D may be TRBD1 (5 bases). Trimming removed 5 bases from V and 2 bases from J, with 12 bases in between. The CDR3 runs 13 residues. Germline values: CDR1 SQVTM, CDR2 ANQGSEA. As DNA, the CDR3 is TGCAGCGTTAAGGACACTTCCAACACTGAAGCTTTCTTT. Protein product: CSVKDTSNTEAFF.

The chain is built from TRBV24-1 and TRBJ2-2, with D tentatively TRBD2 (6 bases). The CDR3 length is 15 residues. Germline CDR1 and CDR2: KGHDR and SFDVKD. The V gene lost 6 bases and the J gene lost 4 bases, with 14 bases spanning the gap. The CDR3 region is CATSTGGVGTGELFF. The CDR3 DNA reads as TGTGCCACCAGTACTGGCGGGGTAGGCACCGGGGAGCTGTTTTTT.

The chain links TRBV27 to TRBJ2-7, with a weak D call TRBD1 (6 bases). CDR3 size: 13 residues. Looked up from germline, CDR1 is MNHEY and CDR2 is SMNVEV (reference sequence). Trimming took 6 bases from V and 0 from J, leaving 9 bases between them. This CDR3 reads CASSPTGSYEQYF. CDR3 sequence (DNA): TGTGCCAGCAGCCCGACAGGCTCCTACGAGCAGTACTTC.

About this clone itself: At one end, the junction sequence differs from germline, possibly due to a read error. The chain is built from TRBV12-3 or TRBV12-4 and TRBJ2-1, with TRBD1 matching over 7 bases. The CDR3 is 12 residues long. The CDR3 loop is CASSRGDSKVIF. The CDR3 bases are TGTGCCAGCAGCCGAGGGGACAGCAAGGTGATCTTC.

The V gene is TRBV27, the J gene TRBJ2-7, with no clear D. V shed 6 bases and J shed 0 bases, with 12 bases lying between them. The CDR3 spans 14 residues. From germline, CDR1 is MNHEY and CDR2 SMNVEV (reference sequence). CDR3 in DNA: TGTGCCAGCAGAATGACACCCTACTCCTACGAGCAGTACTTC. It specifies CASRMTPYSYEQYF.

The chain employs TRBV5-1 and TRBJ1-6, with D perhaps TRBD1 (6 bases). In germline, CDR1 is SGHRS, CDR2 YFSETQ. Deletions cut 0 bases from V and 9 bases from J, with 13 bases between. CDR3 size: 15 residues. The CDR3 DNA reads TGCGCCAGCAGCTTGGACAGGGAGGGTACTTCACCCCTCCACTTT. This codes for CASSLDREGTSPLHF.

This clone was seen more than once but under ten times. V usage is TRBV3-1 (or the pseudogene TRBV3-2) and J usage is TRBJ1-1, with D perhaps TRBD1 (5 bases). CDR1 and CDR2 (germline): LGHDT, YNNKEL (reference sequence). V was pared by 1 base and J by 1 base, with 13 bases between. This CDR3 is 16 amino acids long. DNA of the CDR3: TGTGCCAGCAGCCAAGGCCCGGGTCAGGGGAACACTGAAGCTTTCTTT. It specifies CASSQGPGQGNTEAFF.

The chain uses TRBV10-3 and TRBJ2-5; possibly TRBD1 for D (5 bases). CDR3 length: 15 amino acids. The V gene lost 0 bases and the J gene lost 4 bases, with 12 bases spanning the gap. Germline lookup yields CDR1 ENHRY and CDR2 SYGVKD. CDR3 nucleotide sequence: TGTGCCATCAGTGAGTCAGTTCAGGGTCGAGAGACCCAGTACTTC. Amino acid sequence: CAISESVQGRETQYF.

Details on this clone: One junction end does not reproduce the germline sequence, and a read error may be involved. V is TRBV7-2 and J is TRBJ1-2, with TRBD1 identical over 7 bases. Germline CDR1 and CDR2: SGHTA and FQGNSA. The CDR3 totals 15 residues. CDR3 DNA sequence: TGTGCCAGCAGCCTAGCTACAGGGGTGGGCTATGGCTACACCTTC. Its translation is CASSLATGVGYGYTF.

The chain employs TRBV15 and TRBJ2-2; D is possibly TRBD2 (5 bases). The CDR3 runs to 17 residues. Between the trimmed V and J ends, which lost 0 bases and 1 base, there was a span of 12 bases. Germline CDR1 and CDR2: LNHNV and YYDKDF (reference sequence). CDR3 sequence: CATSRDSWAGNTGELFF. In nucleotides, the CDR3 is TGTGCCACCAGCAGAGATTCGTGGGCGGGGAACACCGGGGAGCTGTTTTTT.

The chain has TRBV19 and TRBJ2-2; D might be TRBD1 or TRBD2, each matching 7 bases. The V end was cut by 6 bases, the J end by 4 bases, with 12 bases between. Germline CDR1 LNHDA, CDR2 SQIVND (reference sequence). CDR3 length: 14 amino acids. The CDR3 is CASSTRGGTGELFF. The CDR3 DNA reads TGTGCCAGTAGCACCAGGGGGGGCACCGGGGAGCTGTTTTTT.

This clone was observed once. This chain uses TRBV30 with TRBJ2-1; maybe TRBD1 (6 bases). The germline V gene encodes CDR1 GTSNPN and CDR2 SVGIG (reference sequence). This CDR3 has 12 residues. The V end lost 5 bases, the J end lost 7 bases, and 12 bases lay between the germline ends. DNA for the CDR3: TGTGCCTGGCAGTGGGGGCGTAATGAGCAGTTCTTC. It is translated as CAWQWGRNEQFF.

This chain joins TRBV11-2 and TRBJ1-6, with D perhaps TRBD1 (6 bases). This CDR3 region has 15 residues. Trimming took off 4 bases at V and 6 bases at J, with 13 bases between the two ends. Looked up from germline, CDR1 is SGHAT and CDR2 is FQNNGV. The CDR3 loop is CASSSGGQTNSPLHF. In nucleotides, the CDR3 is TGTGCCAGCAGCTCGGGAGGACAGACTAATTCACCCCTCCACTTT.

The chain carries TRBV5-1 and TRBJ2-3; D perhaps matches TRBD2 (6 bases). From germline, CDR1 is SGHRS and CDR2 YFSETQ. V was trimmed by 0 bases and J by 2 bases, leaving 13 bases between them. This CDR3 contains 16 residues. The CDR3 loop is CASSLGLGGPTDTQYF. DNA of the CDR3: TGCGCCAGCAGCTTGGGTTTGGGGGGACCCACAGATACGCAGTATTTT.

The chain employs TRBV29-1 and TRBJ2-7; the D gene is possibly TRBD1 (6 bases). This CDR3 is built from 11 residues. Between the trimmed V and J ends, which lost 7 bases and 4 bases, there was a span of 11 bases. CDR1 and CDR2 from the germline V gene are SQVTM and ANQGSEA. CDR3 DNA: TGCAGCGCCACAGGGATTTACGAGCAGTACTTC. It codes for CSATGIYEQYF.

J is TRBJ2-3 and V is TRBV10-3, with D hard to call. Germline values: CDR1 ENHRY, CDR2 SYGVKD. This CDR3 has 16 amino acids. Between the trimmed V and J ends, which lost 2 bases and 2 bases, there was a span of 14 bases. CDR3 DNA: TGTGCCATCAGTGAGAGATGGACCCTCGACACAGATACGCAGTATTTT. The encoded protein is CAISERWTLDTDTQYF.

CDR3 residues: CASSQDGWGEQFF. The CDR3 DNA reads as TGTGCCAGCAGCCAAGATGGGTGGGGTGAGCAGTTCTTC. This chain joins TRBV3-1 (or the pseudogene TRBV3-2) and TRBJ2-1; D not resolved. Trimming removed 0 bases from V and 9 bases from J, with 9 bases in between. The CDR3 is 13 residues long. Germline V gives CDR1 LGHDT, CDR2 YNNKEL (reference sequence).

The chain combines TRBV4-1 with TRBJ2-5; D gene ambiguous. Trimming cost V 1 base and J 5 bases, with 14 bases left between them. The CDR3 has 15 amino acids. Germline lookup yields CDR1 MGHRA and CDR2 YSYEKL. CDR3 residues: CASSQALGMGETQYF. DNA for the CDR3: TGCGCCAGCAGCCAAGCCCTAGGGATGGGGGAGACCCAGTACTTC.

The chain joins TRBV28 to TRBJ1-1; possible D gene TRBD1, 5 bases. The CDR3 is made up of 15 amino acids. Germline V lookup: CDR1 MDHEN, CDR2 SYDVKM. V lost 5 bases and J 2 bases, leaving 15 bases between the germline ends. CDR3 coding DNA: TGTGCCAGCAGTCGACCCGGGGGGGGAAACACTGAAGCTTTCTTT. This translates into CASSRPGGGNTEAFF.

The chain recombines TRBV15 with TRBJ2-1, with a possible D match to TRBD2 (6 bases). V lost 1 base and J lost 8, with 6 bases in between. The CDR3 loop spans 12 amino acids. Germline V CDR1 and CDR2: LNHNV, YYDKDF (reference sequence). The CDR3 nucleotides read TGTGCCACCAGCAGAGCGGGGGATGAGCAGTTCTTC. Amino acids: CATSRAGDEQFF.

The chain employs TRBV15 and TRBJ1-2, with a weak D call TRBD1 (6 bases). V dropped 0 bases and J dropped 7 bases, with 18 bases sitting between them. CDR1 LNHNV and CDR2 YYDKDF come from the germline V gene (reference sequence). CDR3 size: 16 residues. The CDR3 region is CATSRDIGVEGGGYTF. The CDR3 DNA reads TGTGCCACCAGCAGAGATATCGGTGTGGAGGGGGGTGGCTACACCTTC. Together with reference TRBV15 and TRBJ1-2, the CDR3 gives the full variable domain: DAMVIQNPRYQVTQFGKPVTLSCSQTLNHNVMYWYQQKSSQAPKLLFHYYDKDFNNEADTPDNFQSRRPNTSFCFLDIRSPGLGDTAMYLCATSRDIGVEGGGYTFGSGTRLTVV.

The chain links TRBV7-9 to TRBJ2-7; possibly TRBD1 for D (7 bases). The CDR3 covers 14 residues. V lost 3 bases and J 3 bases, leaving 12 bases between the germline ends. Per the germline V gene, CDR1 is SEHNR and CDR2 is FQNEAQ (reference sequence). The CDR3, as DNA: TGTGCCAGCAGCTTGCAGGGGGGCTTCTACGAGCAGTACTTC. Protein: CASSLQGGFYEQYF.

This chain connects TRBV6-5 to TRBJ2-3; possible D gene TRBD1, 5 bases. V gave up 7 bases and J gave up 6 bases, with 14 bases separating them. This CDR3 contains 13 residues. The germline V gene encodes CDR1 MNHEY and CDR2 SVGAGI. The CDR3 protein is CASTGAAGDTQYF. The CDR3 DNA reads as TGTGCCAGCACTGGGGCGGCAGGGGATACGCAGTATTTT.

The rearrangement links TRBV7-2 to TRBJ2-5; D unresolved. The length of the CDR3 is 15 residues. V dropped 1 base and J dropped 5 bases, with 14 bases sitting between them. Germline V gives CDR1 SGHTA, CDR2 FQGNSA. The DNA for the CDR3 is TGTGCCAGCAGCTTAGTTGGATTGGGGATGGAGACCCAGTACTTC. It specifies CASSLVGLGMETQYF.

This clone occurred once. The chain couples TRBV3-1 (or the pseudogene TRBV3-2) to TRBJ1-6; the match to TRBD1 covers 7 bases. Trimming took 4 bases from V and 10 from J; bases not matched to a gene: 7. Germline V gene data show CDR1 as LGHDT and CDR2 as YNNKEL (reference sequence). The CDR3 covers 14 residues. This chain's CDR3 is CASSRPQGGSPLHF. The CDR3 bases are TGTGCCAGCAGCCGTCCCCAGGGGGGGTCACCCCTCCACTTT.

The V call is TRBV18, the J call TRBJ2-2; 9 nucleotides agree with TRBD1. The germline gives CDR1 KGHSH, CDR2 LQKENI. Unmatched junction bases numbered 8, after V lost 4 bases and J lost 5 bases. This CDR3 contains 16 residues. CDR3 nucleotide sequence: TGTGCCAGCTCACTAACCGGGACAGGGATTACCGGGGAGCTGTTTTTT. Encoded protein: CASSLTGTGITGELFF.

The CDR3 is CASSLSSDTQYF. Here the CDR3 DNA reads TGTGCCAGCAGCTTATCGTCAGATACGCAGTATTTT. The chain joins TRBV11-2 to TRBJ2-3; D is ambiguous. The CDR3 totals 12 residues. Trimming pared 2 bases from V and 4 bases from J, leaving 4 bases between. Germline V CDR1 and CDR2: SGHAT, FQNNGV. Looking up the rest from reference TRBV11-2 and TRBJ2-3 gives the full variable domain: EAGVAQSPRYKIIEKRQSVAFWCNPISGHATLYWYQQILGQGPKLLIQFQNNGVVDDSQLPKDRFSAERLKGVDSTLKIQPAKLEDSAVYLCASSLSSDTQYFGPGTRLTVL.

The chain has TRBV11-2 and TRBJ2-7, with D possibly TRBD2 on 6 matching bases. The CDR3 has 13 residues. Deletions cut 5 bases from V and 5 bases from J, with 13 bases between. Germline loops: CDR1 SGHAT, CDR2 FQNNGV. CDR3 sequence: CASSIRGIHEQYF. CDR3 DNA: TGTGCCAGCAGCATCCGGGGGATCCACGAGCAGTACTTC. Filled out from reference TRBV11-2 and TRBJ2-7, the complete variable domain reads EAGVAQSPRYKIIEKRQSVAFWCNPISGHATLYWYQQILGQGPKLLIQFQNNGVVDDSQLPKDRFSAERLKGVDSTLKIQPAKLEDSAVYLCASSIRGIHEQYFGPGTRLTVT.